This TCR beta chain was documented in a study of cytomegalovirus exposure and HLA in healthy donors (TCRdb year 2017). At the level of the whole study: According to a later analysis, the 120 validation repertoires were produced on the same platform as the approximately 610 repertoires of the first cohort. The study was designed to test whether signatures of past pathogen exposure could be identified by cataloging public T cell receptors. In addition to the first cohort of 666 subjects, a separate validation cohort of about 120 different subjects was used. High-throughput TCR immunosequencing, statistical association of individual TCRs with disease status, and machine learning were combined to predict cytomegalovirus infection status.

The receptor library was made with the immunoSEQ multiplex PCR assay. The source study handled its data this way. A statistical classification framework was developed to diagnose cytomegalovirus status using the catalog of TCR beta chain sequences. TCRdb stores this immuneACCESS table with in-frame sequences only. Part of the clones is absent; in the studies checked, under half of the shortfall reflects unresolved V genes, and no reason is known for the rest. The D gene and trimming were derived from the DNA, and the V and J assignments and clone size from that table. The sample table lists 140,000 or so clones, roughly 87% of them with a count of one. The biggest ten clones account for 9% of the sample. The donors were included in the validation cohort of 120 subjects, a group kept apart from the approximately 700-subject first cohort. General findings and caveats noted by the study authors: A later analysis lacked HLA typing for the validation cohort, so it scored co-occurrence in that cohort across all 120 or so repertoires. The classifier was reported to diagnose cytomegalovirus status with high specificity and sensitivity in both the original cohort and the validation cohort. The study gave a list of about 150 TCR beta chains associated with cytomegalovirus. Three of the identified cytomegalovirus-associated TCR beta chains were confirmed in vitro to be specific for cytomegalovirus antigens. According to the authors, the approach could potentially be generalized to other disease states and immunological phenotypes. Most TCR sequences were observed very rarely across donors, whereas some public TCRs were present in many individuals. Subsequent analysis determined that TCRs grouped into clusters in the first cohort also showed a tendency toward co-occurrence across the 120 or so validation repertoires, and 94% of cluster scores exceeded 0.

V loses 5 bases, J loses 0 bases, and the germline ends lie 10 bases apart. CDR1 and CDR2 were assigned from the germline V gene as SGHAT and FQNNGV. Including cysteine and phenylalanine, the CDR3 has 14 amino acids. The only DNA kept is the CDR3, 42 bases in frame from the first base. Worth noting for this clone: There is no known antigen for this receptor. Base qualities were left out, and no much larger clone turns up one base away.

The TCR was taken from a woman younger than 35 in good health and CMV-seropositive. The sequencing input was PBMCs. The chain is encoded by TRBV11-2 joined to TRBJ2-5; no D gene call is confident. The nucleotide sequence reads as follows: TGTGCCAGCAGCCGTACAGATAACCAAGAGACCCAGTACTTC. Translated, it gives CASSRTDNQETQYF.